This T cell receptor (beta chain) stems from a study of tumor-infiltrating lymphocytes in primary liver carcinoma. Study details: Stage T1-T3 N0M0 tumors spanned about 4.2 to 11 cm. Overall study findings and caveats: It was observed that only about 7-24% of the top clones appeared in every one of the five tumor regions.

Co-extracting RNA and DNA was done with about 17-31 mg of unsorted bulk tissue as input. Patients diagnosed with primary liver carcinoma received treatment through surgical resection. In every tumor sample, viable tumor cells made up over 85%. This clonotype is termed medium-sized. The antigen is not known. V lost 5 bases, J lost 5 bases, and 11 bases stayed unmatched. The CDR3 runs 15 residues. Germline lookup yields CDR1 SGHNT and CDR2 YYREEE (reference sequence). The researchers produced TCR beta cDNA from around 0.5 ug total RNA with a constant-region primer. Slightly modified ARM-PCR served as the procedure for the TCR beta libraries. These libraries came from three rounds of nested multiplex PCR. For around 9 cycles apiece, the opening two PCR rounds ran with TRBV1-TRBV30 forward primers and a C-beta reverse primer. TCRdb itself ran the multiplex PCR reads through MiXCR, one entry per CDR3 protein. The repertoire holds 20,000 to 30,000 distinct CDR3 sequences, with roughly 80% as singletons.

This chain links TRBV5-4 with TRBJ2-7; 9 bases are shared with TRBD2. The TCR sequence derives from a man aged 35 to 55 with primary liver carcinoma and hepatitis B virus infection. Sequenced sample: liver tumor tissue from sampling region 3. Subset: tumor region T3, left-lateral pole. CDR3 region: CASSLSGTSLDEQYF. Written as DNA, the CDR3 is TGTGCCAGCAGTCTCTCCGGGACTAGCCTTGACGAGCAGTACTTC.